Described below is a single TCR beta chain sequence and its context. Its antigen is as yet unknown. This entry is derived from a study of cytomegalovirus exposure and HLA in healthy donors. Notes on the study in general: Researchers catalogued approximately 160 TCR beta chains as cytomegalovirus-associated.

With 60 Vbeta and 13 Jbeta primers, the PCR was carried out. Measured with immunoSEQ multiplex PCR; TCRdb has only the in-frame clones, and not every one. The sample shows tens of thousands of clones, 60% to 70% of them seen only once. The V and J ends lost 2 bases and 4 bases, in that order; junction bases with no gene match: 0. The CDR3 has 14 residues. Per the germline V gene, CDR1 is MNHEY and CDR2 is SVGAGI. This sequence originates from a man aged 25 to 40 in good health and CMV-seropositive. Sequencing was carried out using PBMCs. The V gene is TRBV6-5, the J gene TRBJ1-3; 9 bases are a match to TRBD1. CDR3 coding DNA: TGTGCCAGCAGTTACGGGACAGGGGGAAACACCATATATTTT. This encodes CASSYGTGGNTIYF.